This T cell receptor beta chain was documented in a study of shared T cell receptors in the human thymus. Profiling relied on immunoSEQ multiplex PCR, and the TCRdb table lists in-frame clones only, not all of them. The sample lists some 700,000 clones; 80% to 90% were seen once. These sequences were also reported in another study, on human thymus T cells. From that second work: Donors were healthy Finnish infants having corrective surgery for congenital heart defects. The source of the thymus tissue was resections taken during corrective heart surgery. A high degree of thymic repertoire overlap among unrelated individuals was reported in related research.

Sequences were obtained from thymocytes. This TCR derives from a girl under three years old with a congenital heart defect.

CDR3 sequence: CASSPTGEQGASNQPQHF. The CDR3 nucleotides are TGTGCCAGCAGTCCCACAGGTGAACAGGGGGCGAGCAATCAGCCCCAGCATTTT. This chain joins TRBV2 and TRBJ1-5, with TRBD1 identical over 9 bases. The CDR3 extends over 18 amino acids. With 5 bases clipped from V and 1 base from J, the junction kept 12 bases outside the gene matches. Germline V gene data show CDR1 as SNHLY and CDR2 as FYNNEI. Full variable domain (missing parts from reference TRBV2 and TRBJ1-5): EPEVTQTPSHQVTQMGQEVILRCVPISNHLYFYWYRQILGQKVEFLVSFYNNEISEKSEIFDDQFSVERPDGSNFTLKIRSTKLEDSAMYFCASSPTGEQGASNQPQHFGDGTRLSIL.